The present T cell receptor delta chain was sequenced within a study of gamma-delta T cells after stem cell transplantation. TCRdb reanalyzed the RT-PCR reads using CATT. This sample carries over 2,500 delta-chain clones, 3.4% of them seen once, and the ten largest clones take around 28%. This clone is classed as medium-sized (0.01 to 0.1%). CDR3 size: 14 residues. The ends were cut back, 1 base at V and 0 bases at J, with 8 bases in the middle. Per germline, CDR1 GEAIGNYY and CDR2 EKD. The V call is TRDV2, the J call TRDJ1; possible D gene TRDD3, 5 bases. Input material: gamma-delta T cells. This receptor was obtained from a human donor. It is not recorded whose cells these are; they may come from a transplant donor. Written as DNA, the CDR3 is TGTGCCTGTGACACGTGGGGTAACACCGATAAACTCATCTTT. Encoded protein: CACDTWGNTDKLIF.